Shown below are 6 T cell receptor beta chains from a single sample sequenced in a study of identical twins. TCRdb called the 5' RACE reads again in MiXCR, with one record for every CDR3 protein. The data contain some 630,000 distinct CDR3 sequences, about 7.1% of them singletons. The data were also submitted as part of a second study, on yellow fever vaccine responses in identical twins.

Sequenced input: PBMCs. The source of these receptors is a woman in her late teens or twenties in good health.

V and J are TRBV7-9 and TRBJ2-1; 9 bases fit TRBD1. This CDR3 region has 17 residues. The V gene's germline CDR1 is SEHNR and CDR2 FQNEAQ (reference sequence). After removal of 5 bases from V and 9 bases from J, the junction contained 17 bases not matched to a gene. The CDR3 protein is CASSAETGGSGFGEQFF. CDR3 DNA sequence: TGTGCCAGCAGCGCAGAAACAGGGGGCTCGGGTTTTGGTGAGCAGTTCTTC.

This clonotype was recorded a few times. The chain carries TRBV29-1 and TRBJ2-7, with TRBD2 identical over 11 bases. The CDR3 runs 13 residues. The ends lost 6 bases at V and 6 bases at J; junction bases unmatched: 7. CDR1 is SQVTM, CDR2 ANQGSEA, per germline. The CDR3 spells CSVISGRAREQYF. The DNA of the CDR3 is TGCAGCGTCATTAGCGGGAGGGCCCGCGAGCAGTACTTC.

This clonotype has just a few counts. This chain joins TRBV29-1 and TRBJ1-2; D may be TRBD1 (5 bases). The CDR3 sequence is 13 residues long. V lost 6 bases and J lost 0, with 11 bases in between. Germline CDR1 and CDR2: SQVTM and ANQGSEA. This CDR3 reads CSVTEGTNYGYTF. For the CDR3, the DNA is TGCAGCGTCACGGAGGGGACTAACTATGGCTACACCTTC.

This clonotype has just a few counts. The genes are TRBV24-1 and TRBJ2-1; a possible D gene is TRBD1 (6 bases). CDR1 is KGHDR and CDR2 is SFDVKD in the germline V gene. The CDR3 sequence is 13 residues long. V lost 4 bases to trimming and J lost 6 bases, with 9 bases between them. Here the CDR3 DNA reads TGTGCCACCAGTGAGGGGGCCGGCAATGAGCAGTTCTTC. Its translation is CATSEGAGNEQFF.

With respect to this clonotype: An end of the junction does not agree with germline; a read error may underlie this. The J gene is TRBJ2-2, the V gene TRBV20-1, with D possibly called TRBD1 or TRBD2 (6 bases each). The V gene's germline CDR1 is DFQATT and CDR2 SNEGSKA (reference sequence). This CDR3 region has 17 residues. The CDR3: CCASAQWGASGTGELFF. The CDR3 region has the DNA TGCTGTGCTAGCGCCCAGTGGGGGGCCTCGGGTACCGGGGAGCTGTTTTTT.

The J gene is TRBJ2-2, the V gene TRBV6-1, with 8 bases identical to TRBD1. This CDR3 contains 14 residues. The V and J ends lost 10 bases and 5 bases, in that order; junction bases with no gene match: 9. Germline loops: CDR1 MNHNS, CDR2 SASEGT. CDR3: CATQGVTETGELFF. In DNA, the CDR3 is TGTGCCACACAGGGGGTGACCGAAACCGGGGAGCTGTTTTTT.